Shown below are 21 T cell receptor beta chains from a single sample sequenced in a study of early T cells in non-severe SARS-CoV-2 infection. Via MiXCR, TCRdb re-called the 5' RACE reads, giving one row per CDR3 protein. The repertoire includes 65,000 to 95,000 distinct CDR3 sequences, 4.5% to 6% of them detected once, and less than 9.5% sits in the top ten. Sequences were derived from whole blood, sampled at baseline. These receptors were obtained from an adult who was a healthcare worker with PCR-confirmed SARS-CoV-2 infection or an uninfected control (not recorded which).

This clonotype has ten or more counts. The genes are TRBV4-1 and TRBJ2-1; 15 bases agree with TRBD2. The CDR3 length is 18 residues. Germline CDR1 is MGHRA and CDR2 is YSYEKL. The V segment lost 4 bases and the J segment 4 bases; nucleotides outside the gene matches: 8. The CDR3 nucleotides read TGCGCCAGCAGCCCGGGACTAGCGGGGGGAGGATCGTACAATGAGCAGTTCTTC. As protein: CASSPGLAGGGSYNEQFF.

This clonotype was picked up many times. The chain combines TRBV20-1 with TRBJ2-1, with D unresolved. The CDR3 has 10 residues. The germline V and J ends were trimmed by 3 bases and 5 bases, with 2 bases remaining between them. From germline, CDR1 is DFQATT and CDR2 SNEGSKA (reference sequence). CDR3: CSASHNEQFF. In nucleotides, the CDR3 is TGCAGTGCTAGCCACAATGAGCAGTTCTTC.

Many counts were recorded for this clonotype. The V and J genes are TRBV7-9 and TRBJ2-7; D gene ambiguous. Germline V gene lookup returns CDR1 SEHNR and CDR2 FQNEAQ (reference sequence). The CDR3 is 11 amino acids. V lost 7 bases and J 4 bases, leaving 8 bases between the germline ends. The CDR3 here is CASTMGYEQYF. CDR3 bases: TGTGCCAGCACCATGGGGTACGAGCAGTACTTC.

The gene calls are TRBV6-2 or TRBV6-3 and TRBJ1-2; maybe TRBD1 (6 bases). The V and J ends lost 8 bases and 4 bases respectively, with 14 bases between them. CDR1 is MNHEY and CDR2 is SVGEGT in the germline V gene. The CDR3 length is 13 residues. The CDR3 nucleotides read TGTGCCAGCCGGACAGCGTCCCTCTATGGCTACACCTTC. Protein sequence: CASRTASLYGYTF.

CDR3 in DNA: TGTGCCAGCAGCGCCAAACGTGGGGGGATTAATGAAAAACTGTTTTTT. Translation gives CASSAKRGGINEKLFF. The rearrangement links TRBV2 to TRBJ1-4; possible D gene TRBD1, 5 bases. V lost 6 bases to trimming and J lost 4 bases, with 18 bases between them. The CDR3 loop spans 16 amino acids. The germline V gene has CDR1 SNHLY and CDR2 FYNNEI.

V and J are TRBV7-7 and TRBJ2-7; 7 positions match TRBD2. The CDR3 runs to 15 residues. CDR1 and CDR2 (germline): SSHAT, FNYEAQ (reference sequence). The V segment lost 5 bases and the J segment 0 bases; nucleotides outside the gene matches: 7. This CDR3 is CASSPTAGSSYEQYF. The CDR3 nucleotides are TGTGCCAGCAGCCCCACAGCGGGGAGCTCCTACGAGCAGTACTTC. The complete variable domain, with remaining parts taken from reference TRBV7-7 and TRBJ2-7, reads GAGVSQSPRYKVTKRGQDVTLRCDPISSHATLYWYQQALGQGPEFLTYFNYEAQPDKSGLPSDRFSAERPEGSISTLTIQRTEQRDSAMYRCASSPTAGSSYEQYFGPGTRLTVT.

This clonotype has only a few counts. The CDR3 spells CASGSHEQYF. In DNA form, the CDR3 reads TGTGCCAGCGGAAGTCACGAGCAGTACTTC. The chain uses TRBV9 and TRBJ2-7; D remains ambiguous. Germline assignment: CDR1 SGDLS and CDR2 YYNGEE. V gave up 7 bases and J gave up 5 bases, with 7 bases separating them. There are 10 residues in the CDR3.

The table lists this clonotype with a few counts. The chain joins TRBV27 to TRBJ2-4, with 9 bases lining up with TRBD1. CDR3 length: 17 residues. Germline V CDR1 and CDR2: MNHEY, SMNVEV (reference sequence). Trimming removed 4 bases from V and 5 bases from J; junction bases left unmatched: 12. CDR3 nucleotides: TGTGCCAGCAGTTACGGTCCCGGGACAGGGCCGGAAAACATTCAGTACTTC. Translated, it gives CASSYGPGTGPENIQYF.

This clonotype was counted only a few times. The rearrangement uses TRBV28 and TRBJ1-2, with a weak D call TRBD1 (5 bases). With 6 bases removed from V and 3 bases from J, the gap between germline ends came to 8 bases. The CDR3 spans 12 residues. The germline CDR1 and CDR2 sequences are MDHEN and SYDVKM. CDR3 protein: CASSWGDYGYTF. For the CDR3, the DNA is TGTGCCAGCAGCTGGGGGGACTATGGCTACACCTTC.

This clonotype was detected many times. The CDR3 loop reads CSADRGRGYGYTF. The CDR3 DNA sequence: TGCAGCGCAGACAGGGGGCGCGGATATGGCTACACCTTC. The chain links TRBV29-1 to TRBJ1-2, with TRBD1 matching over 10 bases. The CDR3 contains 13 residues. Germline V lookup: CDR1 SQVTM, CDR2 ANQGSEA. The ends lost 7 bases at V and 5 bases at J; junction bases unmatched: 7.

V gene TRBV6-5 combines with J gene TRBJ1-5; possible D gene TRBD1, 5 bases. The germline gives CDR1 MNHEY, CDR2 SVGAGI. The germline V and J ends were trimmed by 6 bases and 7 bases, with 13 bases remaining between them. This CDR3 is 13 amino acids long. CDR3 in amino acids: CASRRSRGQPQHF. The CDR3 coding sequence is TGTGCCAGCAGACGGTCTAGGGGACAGCCCCAGCATTTT.

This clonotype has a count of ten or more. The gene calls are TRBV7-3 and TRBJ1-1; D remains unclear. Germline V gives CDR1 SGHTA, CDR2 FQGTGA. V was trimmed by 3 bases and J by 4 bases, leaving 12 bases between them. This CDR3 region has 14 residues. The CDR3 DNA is TGTGCCAGCAGCTTTAGCGGGTGGAGCACTGAAGCTTTCTTT. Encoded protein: CASSFSGWSTEAFF. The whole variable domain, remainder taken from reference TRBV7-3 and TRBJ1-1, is GAGVSQTPSNKVTEKGKYVELRCDPISGHTALYWYRQSLGQGPEFLIYFQGTGAADDSGLPNDRFFAVRPEGSVSTLKIQRTERGDSAVYLCASSFSGWSTEAFFGQGTRLTVV.

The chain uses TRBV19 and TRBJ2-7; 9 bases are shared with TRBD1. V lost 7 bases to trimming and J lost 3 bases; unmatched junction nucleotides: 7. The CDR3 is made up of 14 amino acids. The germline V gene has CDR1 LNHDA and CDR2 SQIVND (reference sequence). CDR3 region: CASTPTGGIYEQYF. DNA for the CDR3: TGTGCCAGTACCCCGACAGGGGGAATCTACGAGCAGTACTTC.

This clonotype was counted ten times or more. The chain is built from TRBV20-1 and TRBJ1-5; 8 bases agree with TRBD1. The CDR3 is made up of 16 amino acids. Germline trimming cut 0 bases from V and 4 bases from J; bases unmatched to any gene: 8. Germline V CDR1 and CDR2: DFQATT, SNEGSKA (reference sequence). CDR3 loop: CSARDSWGQANQPQHF. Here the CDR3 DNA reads TGCAGTGCTAGAGATTCATGGGGACAGGCGAATCAGCCCCAGCATTTT.

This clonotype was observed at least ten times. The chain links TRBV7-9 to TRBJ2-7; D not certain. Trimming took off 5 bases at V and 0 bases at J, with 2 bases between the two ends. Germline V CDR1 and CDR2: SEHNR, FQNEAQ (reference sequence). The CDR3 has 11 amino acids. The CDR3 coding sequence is TGTGCCAGCAGCGTCTCCTACGAGCAGTACTTC. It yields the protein CASSVSYEQYF.

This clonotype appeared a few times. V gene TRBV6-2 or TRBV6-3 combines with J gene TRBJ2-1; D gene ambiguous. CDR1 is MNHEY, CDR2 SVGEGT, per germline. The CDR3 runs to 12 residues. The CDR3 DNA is TGTGCGTCCGGTGCCAGCTTGCATGAGCAGTTCTTC. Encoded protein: CASGASLHEQFF.

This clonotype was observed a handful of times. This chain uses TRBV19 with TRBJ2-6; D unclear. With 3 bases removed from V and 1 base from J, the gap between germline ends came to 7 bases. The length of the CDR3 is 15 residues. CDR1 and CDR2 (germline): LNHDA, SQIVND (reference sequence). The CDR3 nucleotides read TGTGCCAGTAGTATCTGGGTTTCTGGGGCCAACGTCCTGACTTTC. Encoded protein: CASSIWVSGANVLTF.

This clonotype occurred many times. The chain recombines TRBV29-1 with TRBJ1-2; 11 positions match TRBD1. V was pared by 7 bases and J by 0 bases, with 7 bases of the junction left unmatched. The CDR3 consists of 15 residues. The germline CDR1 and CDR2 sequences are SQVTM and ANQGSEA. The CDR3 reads CSGSGQGGSNYGYTF. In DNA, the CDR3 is TGCAGCGGGTCGGGACAGGGGGGCTCTAACTATGGCTACACCTTC.

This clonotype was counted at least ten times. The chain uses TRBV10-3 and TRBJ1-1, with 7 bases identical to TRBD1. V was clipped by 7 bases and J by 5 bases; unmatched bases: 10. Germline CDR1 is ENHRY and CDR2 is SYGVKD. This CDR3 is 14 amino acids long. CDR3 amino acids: CAIMRSGTATEAFF. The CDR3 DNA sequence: TGTGCCATCATGAGATCCGGGACAGCTACTGAAGCTTTCTTT.

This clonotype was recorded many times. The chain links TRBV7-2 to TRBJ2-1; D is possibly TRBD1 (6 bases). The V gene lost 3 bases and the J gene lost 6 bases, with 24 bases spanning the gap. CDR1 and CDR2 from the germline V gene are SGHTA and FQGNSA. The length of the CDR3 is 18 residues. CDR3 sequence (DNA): TGTGCCAGCAGCTTCCGTTCGGGGTATATAGGACAGAGCAATGAGCAGTTCTTC. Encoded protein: CASSFRSGYIGQSNEQFF.

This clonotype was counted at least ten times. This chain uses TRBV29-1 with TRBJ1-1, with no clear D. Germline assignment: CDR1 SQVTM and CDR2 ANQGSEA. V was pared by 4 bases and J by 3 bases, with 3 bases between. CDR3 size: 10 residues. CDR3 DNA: TGCAGCGTTGTGTACACTGAAGCTTTCTTT. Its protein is CSVVYTEAFF.